This TCR beta chain appears in the sequencing data of a study of regulatory T cells in long-lasting Graves disease. Study-wide results and caveats: TCR diversity was lower in persistent Graves' patients than in newly diagnosed ones.

This clonotype was seen only a few times. Its antigen remains unknown. Time point indicated: newly diagnosed GD, antithyroid drugs for less than 3 months. Generation of the TCR library employed RNA extracted from PBMCs. From an endocrinology department in Xi'an, China, came the patients. Combining iRepertoire HTBI primers with Arm-PCR of CDR3 regions, the authors built TCR beta libraries. TCRdb passed the multiplex PCR reads through MiXCR, listing each CDR3 protein once. The sample shows 450,000 to 700,000 distinct CDR3 sequences, about 14% of them seen only once. This sample also belongs to another study, concerning T cells in Graves' hyperthyroidism and ophthalmopathy.

The sequence was collected from a man in his thirties or forties with Graves disease. The specimen comprised peripheral blood mononuclear cells (PBMCs), sampled at new diagnosis, from a patient treated with antithyroid drugs.

The CDR3 sequence is CSAPDSLSGNTIYF. Here the CDR3 DNA reads TGCAGTGCACCAGACAGCCTCTCTGGAAACACCATATATTTT. The chain uses TRBV20-1 and TRBJ1-3; D is possibly TRBD1 (5 bases). Trimming took 6 bases from V and 0 from J, leaving 12 bases between them. The CDR3 is made up of 14 amino acids. Germline CDR1 and CDR2: DFQATT and SNEGSKA (reference sequence).